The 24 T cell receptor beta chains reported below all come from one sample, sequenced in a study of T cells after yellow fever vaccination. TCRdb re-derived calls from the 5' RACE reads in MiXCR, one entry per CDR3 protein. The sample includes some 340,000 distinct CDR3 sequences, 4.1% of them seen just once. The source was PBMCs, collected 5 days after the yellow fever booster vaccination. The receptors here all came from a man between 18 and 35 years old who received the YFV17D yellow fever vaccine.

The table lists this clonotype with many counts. CDR3 nucleotide sequence: TGTGCCAGCAGACTGACAGGGGGATCCCAAGAGACCCAGTACTTC. This sequence encodes CASRLTGGSQETQYF. V is TRBV7-3 and J is TRBJ2-5; TRBD1 agrees at 9 bases. From germline, CDR1 is SGHTA and CDR2 FQGTGA. With V trimmed by 6 bases and J by 1 base, 6 bases remained unmatched. The CDR3 has 15 amino acids. Full variable domain (rest looked up from reference TRBV7-3 and TRBJ2-5): GAGVSQTPSNKVTEKGKYVELRCDPISGHTALYWYRQSLGQGPEFLIYFQGTGAADDSGLPNDRFFAVRPEGSVSTLKIQRTERGDSAVYLCASRLTGGSQETQYFGPGTRLLVL.

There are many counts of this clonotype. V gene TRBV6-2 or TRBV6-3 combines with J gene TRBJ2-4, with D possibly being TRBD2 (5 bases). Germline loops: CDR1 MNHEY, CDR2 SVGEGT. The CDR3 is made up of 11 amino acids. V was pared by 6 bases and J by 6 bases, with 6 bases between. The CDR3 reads CASSAGNIQYF. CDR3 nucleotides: TGTGCCAGCAGCGCGGGAAACATTCAGTACTTC.

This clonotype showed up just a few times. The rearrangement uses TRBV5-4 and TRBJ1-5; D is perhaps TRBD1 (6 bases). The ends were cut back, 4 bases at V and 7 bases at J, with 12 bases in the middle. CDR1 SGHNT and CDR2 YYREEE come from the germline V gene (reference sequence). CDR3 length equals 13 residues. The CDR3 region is CASSREQGQPQHF. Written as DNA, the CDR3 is TGTGCCAGCAGCAGGGAGCAGGGGCAGCCCCAGCATTTT. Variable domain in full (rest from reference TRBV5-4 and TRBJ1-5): ETGVTQSPTHLIKTRGQQVTLRCSSQSGHNTVSWYQQALGQGPQFIFQYYREEENGRGNFPPRFSGLQFPNYSSELNVNALELDDSALYLCASSREQGQPQHFGDGTRLSIL.

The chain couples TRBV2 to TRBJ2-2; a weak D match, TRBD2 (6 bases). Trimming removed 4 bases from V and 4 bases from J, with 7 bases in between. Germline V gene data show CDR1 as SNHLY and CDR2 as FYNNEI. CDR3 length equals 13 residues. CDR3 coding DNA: TGTGCCAGCAGTGGGGAGGCCACCGGGGAGCTGTTTTTT. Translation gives CASSGEATGELFF.

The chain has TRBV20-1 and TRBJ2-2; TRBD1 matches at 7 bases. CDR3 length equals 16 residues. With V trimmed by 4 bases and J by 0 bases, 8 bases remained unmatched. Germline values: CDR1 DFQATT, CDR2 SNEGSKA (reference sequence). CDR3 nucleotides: TGCAGTGCTACTGTGGTAGGGGGCTCGAACACCGGGGAGCTGTTTTTT. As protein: CSATVVGGSNTGELFF.

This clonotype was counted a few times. The CDR3 coding sequence is TGTGCCAGCAGCCAACAAACGGGGGGATACACAGATACGCAGTATTTT. The encoded protein is CASSQQTGGYTDTQYF. The genes are TRBV4-2 and TRBJ2-3; the match to TRBD2 covers 7 bases. CDR3 size: 16 residues. The junction had 7 bases not matched to a gene; V was cut back by 2 bases and J by 2 bases. The V gene's germline CDR1 is LGHNA and CDR2 YNFKEQ.

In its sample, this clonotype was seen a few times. Here the CDR3 reads CASSLVGGSAGSPLHF. CDR3 bases: TGTGCCAGCAGTTTAGTTGGAGGATCGGCGGGTTCACCCCTCCACTTT. This chain connects TRBV12-3 or TRBV12-4 to TRBJ1-6; no clear D gene. V was shortened by 1 base and J by 9 bases, with 16 bases between the two germline ends. The CDR3 loop spans 16 amino acids.

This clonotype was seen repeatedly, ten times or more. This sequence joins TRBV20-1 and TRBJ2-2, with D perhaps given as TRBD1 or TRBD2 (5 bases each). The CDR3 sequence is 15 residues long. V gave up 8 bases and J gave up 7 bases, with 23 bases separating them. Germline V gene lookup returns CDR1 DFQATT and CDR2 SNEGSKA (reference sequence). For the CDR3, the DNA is TGCAGTACCCCCCGGAGGCTAGGGGACGGCGGGGAGCTGTTTTTT. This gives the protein CSTPRRLGDGGELFF.

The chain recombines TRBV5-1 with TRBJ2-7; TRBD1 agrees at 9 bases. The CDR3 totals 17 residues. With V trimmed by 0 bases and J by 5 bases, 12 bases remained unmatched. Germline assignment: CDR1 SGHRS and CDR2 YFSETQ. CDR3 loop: CASSLACSGQGINEQYV. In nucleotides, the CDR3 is TGCGCCAGCAGCTTGGCGTGTTCAGGACAGGGGATTAACGAGCAGTACGTC.

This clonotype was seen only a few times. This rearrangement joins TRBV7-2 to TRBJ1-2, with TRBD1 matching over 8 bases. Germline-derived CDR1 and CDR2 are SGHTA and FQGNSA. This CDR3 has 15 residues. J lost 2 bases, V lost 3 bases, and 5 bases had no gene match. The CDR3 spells CASSLTSGGNYGYTF. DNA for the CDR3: TGTGCCAGCAGCTTGACCTCAGGGGGCAACTATGGCTACACCTTC. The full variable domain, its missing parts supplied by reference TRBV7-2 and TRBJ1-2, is GAGVSQSPSNKVTEKGKDVELRCDPISGHTALYWYRQSLGQGLEFLIYFQGNSAPDKSGLPSDRFSAERTGGSVSTLTIQRTQQEDSAVYLCASSLTSGGNYGYTFGSGTRLTVV.

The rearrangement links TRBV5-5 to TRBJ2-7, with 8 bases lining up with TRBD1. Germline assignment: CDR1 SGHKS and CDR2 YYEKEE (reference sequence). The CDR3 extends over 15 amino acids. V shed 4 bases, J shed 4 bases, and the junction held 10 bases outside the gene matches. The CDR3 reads CASSTIPGQVYEQYV. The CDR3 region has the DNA TGTGCCAGCAGCACAATACCGGGACAGGTTTACGAGCAGTACGTC.

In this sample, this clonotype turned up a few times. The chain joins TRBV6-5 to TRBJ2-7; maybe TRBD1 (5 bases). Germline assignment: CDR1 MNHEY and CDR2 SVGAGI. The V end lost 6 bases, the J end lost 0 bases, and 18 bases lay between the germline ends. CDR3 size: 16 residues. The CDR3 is CASRRTRLMSSYEQYF. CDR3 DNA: TGTGCCAGCAGGCGGACACGGTTGATGAGCTCCTACGAGCAGTACTTC.

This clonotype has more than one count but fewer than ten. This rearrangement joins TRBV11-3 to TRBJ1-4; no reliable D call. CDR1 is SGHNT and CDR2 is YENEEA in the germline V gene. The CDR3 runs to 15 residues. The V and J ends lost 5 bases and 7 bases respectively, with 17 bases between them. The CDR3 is CASSNPGPSGEKLFF. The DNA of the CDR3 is TGTGCCAGCAGCAATCCGGGTCCCTCGGGTGAAAAACTGTTTTTT.

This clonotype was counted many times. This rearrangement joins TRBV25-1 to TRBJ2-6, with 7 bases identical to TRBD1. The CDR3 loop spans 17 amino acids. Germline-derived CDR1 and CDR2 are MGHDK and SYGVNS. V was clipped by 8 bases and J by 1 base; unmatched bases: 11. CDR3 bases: TGTGCCAGCGGACACCTAGGGGGCTTATCTGGGGCCAACGTCCTGACTTTC. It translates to CASGHLGGLSGANVLTF.

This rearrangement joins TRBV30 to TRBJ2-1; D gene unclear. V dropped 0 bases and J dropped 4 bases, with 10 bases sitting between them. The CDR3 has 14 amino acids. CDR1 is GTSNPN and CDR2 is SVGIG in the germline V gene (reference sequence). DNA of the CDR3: TGTGCCTGGAGTGTAGGGTCAGAATACAATGAGCAGTTCTTC. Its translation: CAWSVGSEYNEQFF.

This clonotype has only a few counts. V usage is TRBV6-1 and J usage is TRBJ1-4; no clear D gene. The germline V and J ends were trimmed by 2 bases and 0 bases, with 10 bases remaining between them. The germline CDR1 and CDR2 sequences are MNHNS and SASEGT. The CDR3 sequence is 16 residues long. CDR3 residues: CASSEQDLSTNEKLFF. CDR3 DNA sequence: TGTGCCAGCAGTGAACAGGATCTCTCAACTAATGAAAAACTGTTTTTT.

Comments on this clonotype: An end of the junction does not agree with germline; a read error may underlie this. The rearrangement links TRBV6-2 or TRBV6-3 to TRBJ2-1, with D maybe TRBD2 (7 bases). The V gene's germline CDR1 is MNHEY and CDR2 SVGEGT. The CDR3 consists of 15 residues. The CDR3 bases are TGTGCCACCAGTTCGGAGGGGGGGCCCTACAATGAGCAGTTCTTC. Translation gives CATSSEGGPYNEQFF.

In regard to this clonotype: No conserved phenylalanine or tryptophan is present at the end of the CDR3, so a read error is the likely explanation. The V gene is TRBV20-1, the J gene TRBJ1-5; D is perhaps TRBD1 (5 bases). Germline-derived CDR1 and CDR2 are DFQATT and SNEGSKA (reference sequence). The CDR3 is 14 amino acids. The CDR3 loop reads CRARDLGGNQPQHI. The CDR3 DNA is TGCCGTGCTAGAGATCTAGGGGGCAATCAGCCCCAGCATATT.

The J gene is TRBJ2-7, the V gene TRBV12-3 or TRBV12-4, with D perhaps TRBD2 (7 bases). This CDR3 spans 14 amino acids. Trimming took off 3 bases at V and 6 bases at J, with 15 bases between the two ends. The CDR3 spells CASSFGGGGTEQYF. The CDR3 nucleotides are TGTGCCAGCAGTTTTGGCGGGGGCGGGACCGAGCAGTACTTC.

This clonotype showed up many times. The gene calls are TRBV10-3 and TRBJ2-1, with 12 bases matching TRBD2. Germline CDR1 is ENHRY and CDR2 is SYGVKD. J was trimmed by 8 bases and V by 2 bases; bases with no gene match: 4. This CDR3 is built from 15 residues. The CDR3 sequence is CAISEAPSGGDEQFF. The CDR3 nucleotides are TGTGCCATCAGTGAGGCCCCTAGCGGGGGGGATGAGCAGTTCTTC.

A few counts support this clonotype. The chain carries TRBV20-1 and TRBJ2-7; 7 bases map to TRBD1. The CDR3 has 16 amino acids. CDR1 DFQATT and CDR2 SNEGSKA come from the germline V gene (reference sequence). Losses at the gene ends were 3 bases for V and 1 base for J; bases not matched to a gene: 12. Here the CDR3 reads CSASNFRTGGSYEQYF. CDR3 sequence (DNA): TGCAGTGCTAGTAACTTTCGGACAGGCGGATCCTACGAGCAGTACTTC.

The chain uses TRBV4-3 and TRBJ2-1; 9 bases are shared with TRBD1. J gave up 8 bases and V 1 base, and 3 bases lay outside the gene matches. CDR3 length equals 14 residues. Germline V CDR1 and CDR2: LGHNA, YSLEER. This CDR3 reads CASSQGQGGYEQFF. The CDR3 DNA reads TGCGCCAGCAGCCAAGGACAGGGGGGGTATGAGCAGTTCTTC.

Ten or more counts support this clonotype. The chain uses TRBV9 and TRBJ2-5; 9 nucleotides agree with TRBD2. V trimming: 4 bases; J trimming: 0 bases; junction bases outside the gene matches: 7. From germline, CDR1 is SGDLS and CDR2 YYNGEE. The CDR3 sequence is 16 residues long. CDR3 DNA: TGTGCCAGCAGCCCCGGGCTAGCGGGGTACCAAGAGACCCAGTACTTC. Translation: CASSPGLAGYQETQYF.

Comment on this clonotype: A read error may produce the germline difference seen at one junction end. The CDR3 sequence is CSVALAGPGGNFGYTF. CDR3 DNA: TGCAGCGTTGCCCTCGCGGGGCCAGGGGGAAACTTTGGCTACACCTTC. This chain connects TRBV29-1 to TRBJ1-2; TRBD1 aligns across 7 bases. The germline V gene encodes CDR1 SQVTM and CDR2 ANQGSEA. CDR3 length: 16 amino acids.